This T cell receptor beta chain came from a study of human T cells and chemical hapten exposure. Study observations and caveats: Expanded TCR sets contained significantly more large CDR3 similarity clusters than controls.

One entry per CDR3 protein, called by TCRdb with MiXCR from the RACE reads. The repertoire holds fewer than 100,000 distinct CDR3 sequences, with 9.5% to 15% as singletons. This clonotype occurred a few times. Its antigen remains unknown. Time point reported: patch test 1, 2 weeks after DPC sensitization. Treatment: therapeutic diphenylcyclopropenone sensitization with weekly scalp DPC. The CDR3 covers 15 residues. The germline V and J ends were trimmed by 3 bases and 2 bases, with 14 bases remaining between them. Germline CDR1 reads DFQATT; CDR2 reads SNEGSKA (reference sequence). The V call is TRBV20-1, the J call TRBJ1-5; no clear D. The starting material was whole blood, obtained in connection with sensitization to the hapten diphenylcyclopropenone (DPC). This receptor was identified in a woman between 35 and 50 years old with alopecia areata. Some clones in this sample may be carry-over from other donors' samples. CDR3 DNA sequence: TGCAGTGCTAGGGGATATAGTTTGGGCAATCAGCCCCAGCATTTT. Its protein product is CSARGYSLGNQPQHF.